Listed below are T cell receptor beta chains from one sample, sequenced in a study of cytomegalovirus exposure and HLA in healthy donors. Here immunoSEQ multiplex PCR was the method, and the copy in TCRdb shows in-frame clones only, minus some. This sample has about 230,000 clones, with around 78% found just once. The sample taken for sequencing was PBMCs. The receptors here all came from a boy under 18 in good health and CMV-seronegative. Each CDR3 is given without its conserved first and last residue. A D gene is named only where the DNA matches it firmly.

cdr3_aa d_call j_call v_call cdr3_length
ASSPVGRGTEAF - TRBJ1-1 TRBV27 12
ASSRGAGGSDQPQH TRBD1 TRBJ1-5 TRBV19 14
AISEGSSGNTIY - TRBJ1-3 TRBV10-3 12
ASRTLGGMRNTEAF - TRBJ1-1 TRBV11-2 14
ASSINPGFGTEAF - TRBJ1-1 TRBV19 13
ASSVVSVTEAF - TRBJ1-1 TRBV9 11
ASSLVSLSSHTDTQY - TRBJ2-3 TRBV5-1 15
ACHDSLNQPQH - TRBJ1-5 TRBV30 11
ASSLARVSNQPQH - TRBJ1-5 TRBV7-8 13
AGGGRTGELF - TRBJ2-2 TRBV23-1 10